This T cell receptor beta chain was retrieved from a study of technical replicates of blood from a few donors. Sequenced by immunoSEQ multiplex PCR; TCRdb stores in-frame clones only, minus some. The sample has roughly 76,000 clones, 85% to 95% seen once; the top ten hold 0.25% to 0.3%. Trimming left V 0 bases short and J 6 bases short, with 9 bases between. From germline, CDR1 is MNHEY and CDR2 SVGAGI. CDR3 length: 14 residues. The rearrangement links TRBV6-5 to TRBJ1-5; no clear D gene. Material for sequencing was T cells isolated from PBMCs. The clonotype originates from a human donor in good health. Here the CDR3 reads CASSYSGSVQPQHF. CDR3 nucleotides: TGTGCCAGCAGTTACTCGGGGAGCGTTCAGCCCCAGCATTTT.